The T cell receptor (beta chain) under discussion was sequenced for a study of shared clonotypes between healthy human individuals. Across the whole study: Donors had three CD4 naive, three CD4 memory, two CD8 naive and one CD8 memory plate apiece.

Study results and limitations: Sorted-subset sequencing was shown by rarefaction to be incomplete despite large depth. Relative to clonotypes present in all four donors, those not shared had lower generation probabilities.

The study ran the assay at deep level. TCRdb's copy holds only in-frame clones and misses some; the assay was immunoSEQ multiplex PCR. The repertoire holds under 2,000,000 clones, with about 95% as singletons. Comment on this clone: Its antigen is still unknown.

Naive-designated CD8 cells lacked CD45RO, were positively enriched for CCR7, and omitted terminally differentiated effector memory CD45RA+ cells. The ends lost 3 bases at V and 15 bases at J; junction bases unmatched: 8. CDR1 and CDR2 from the germline V gene are MGHDK and SYGVNS. This CDR3 is 13 amino acids long. The receptor was isolated from a man aged 18 to 30 in good health. The V call is TRBV25-1, the J call TRBJ1-6, with 7 bases identical to TRBD1. The sequencing sample was made of naive CD8+ T cells sorted from blood. The CDR3 coding sequence is TGTGCCAGCAGTGACCGGGAGGGGGCCTTCCTCCACTTT. Translation: CASSDREGAFLHF.